This T cell receptor beta chain was observed in a study of shared clonotypes between healthy human individuals. General observations from the study: Larger estimated richness was generally seen in naive subsets than in memory subsets. It was the few donors that limited the genetic and exposure-history diversity represented.

Template for every sorted-subset replicate PCR totaled approximately 0.2 ug DNA, approximately 30,000 T cell genomes. The data were produced by immunoSEQ multiplex PCR, yet TCRdb's version contains in-frame clones alone and is incomplete. Of about 2.3 million clones listed, 85% to 95% were seen once; the top ten hold about 0.41%. This clone was found a few times. Antigen specificity is unknown. The V segment lost 6 bases and the J segment 10 bases; nucleotides outside the gene matches: 8. This CDR3 region has 12 residues. Germline lookup yields CDR1 MNHNS and CDR2 SASEGT. This TCR came from a man in his late teens or twenties in good health. Some clones in this sample may be carry-over from other donors' samples. This chain uses TRBV6-1 with TRBJ1-1; 7 bases agree with TRBD1. The sample was naive CD4+ T cells from PBMCs. As for subset: CD45RA+ positively selected. The CDR3 protein is CASRTGSMIAFF. The CDR3 nucleotides read TGTGCCAGCAGGACAGGGAGCATGATAGCTTTCTTT.